The 14 T cell receptor beta chains listed next were all sequenced from one sample in a study of OX40 agonist ivuxolimab in advanced cancers. The assay was immunoSEQ multiplex PCR, and TCRdb's table has in-frame clones only and misses some. The sample lists some 42,000 clones; about four fifths were seen once. Sequencing was performed on CD4+ or CD8+ T cells sorted from blood, taken in a trial of the OX40 agonist ivuxolimab. These receptors were obtained from an adult with an advanced solid tumor such as melanoma, head and neck, liver or kidney cancer.

V gene TRBV19 combines with J gene TRBJ1-5, with D hard to call. From germline, CDR1 is LNHDA and CDR2 SQIVND (reference sequence). The CDR3 sequence is 12 residues long. V was shortened by 2 bases and J by 6 bases, with 5 bases between the two germline ends. CDR3 in amino acids: CASSIYGQPQHF. DNA for the CDR3: TGTGCCAGTAGTATATACGGTCAGCCCCAGCATTTT.

This chain connects TRBV28 to TRBJ2-7, with 8 bases identical to TRBD1. Looked up from germline, CDR1 is MDHEN and CDR2 is SYDVKM. The CDR3 totals 13 residues. J lost 1 base, V lost 5 bases, and 1 base had no gene match. This CDR3 reads CASSRTGSYEQYF. The CDR3 DNA reads as TGTGCCAGCAGTCGGACAGGGTCCTACGAGCAGTACTTC.

The genes are TRBV9 and TRBJ1-2; TRBD1 matches at 8 bases. Germline loops: CDR1 SGDLS, CDR2 YYNGEE. The CDR3 is 13 amino acids. Trimming took 0 bases from V and 5 from J; bases not matched to a gene: 0. CDR3 in DNA: TGTGCCAGCAGCGTAGGACAGGGGTATGGCTACACCTTC. Its protein is CASSVGQGYGYTF. Supplemented by reference TRBV9 and TRBJ1-2, the full variable domain reads DSGVTQTPKHLITATGQRVTLRCSPRSGDLSVYWYQQSLDQGLQFLIQYYNGEERAKGNILERFSAQQFPDLHSELNLSSLELGDSALYFCASSVGQGYGYTFGSGTRLTVV.

This clone was counted only a few times. The CDR3 sequence: CASTRGETQYF. CDR3 coding DNA: TGTGCCAGTACCCGAGGGGAGACCCAGTACTTC. The chain has TRBV19 and TRBJ2-5, with D possibly TRBD2 on 5 matching bases. Germline lookup yields CDR1 LNHDA and CDR2 SQIVND (reference sequence). This CDR3 comprises 11 residues. The V gene lost 7 bases and the J gene lost 5 bases, with 8 bases spanning the gap.

The rearrangement joins TRBV2 to TRBJ2-2; the D gene is possibly TRBD2 (6 bases). The CDR3 is 12 amino acids. From germline, CDR1 is SNHLY and CDR2 FYNNEI. Trimming took off 6 bases at V and 6 bases at J, with 8 bases between the two ends. The CDR3 here is CASRPGAGELFF. The CDR3 nucleotides read TGTGCCAGCAGACCGGGGGCCGGGGAGCTGTTTTTT.

V and J are TRBV11-1 and TRBJ2-1; tentatively, D is TRBD2 (6 bases). Germline V CDR1 and CDR2: SGHAT, FQDESV (reference sequence). The CDR3 covers 13 residues. V was pared by 5 bases and J by 2 bases, with 7 bases between. In DNA form, the CDR3 reads TGTGCCAGCAGCGGGACTGCCTACAATGAGCAGTTCTTC. Its protein product is CASSGTAYNEQFF.

The chain recombines TRBV2 with TRBJ1-4; D is ambiguous. V was cut by 6 bases and J by 0 bases, with 8 bases left in between. Germline CDR1 and CDR2: SNHLY and FYNNEI. The CDR3 length is 14 residues. This CDR3 reads CASRVGTTNEKLFF. DNA for the CDR3: TGTGCCAGCAGGGTTGGTACAACTAATGAAAAACTGTTTTTT.

The chain has TRBV7-6 and TRBJ2-7, with D tentatively TRBD1 or TRBD2 (5 bases each). Trimming stripped 1 base from V and 5 bases from J, with 6 bases between. Germline V lookup: CDR1 SGHVS, CDR2 FNYEAQ. The CDR3 is 12 amino acids. The CDR3 reads CASSLVGDEQYF. The DNA for the CDR3 is TGTGCCAGCAGCTTAGTGGGGGACGAGCAGTACTTC.

This chain joins TRBV18 and TRBJ1-5; 9 bases line up with TRBD1. Germline V lookup: CDR1 KGHSH, CDR2 LQKENI. J lost 5 bases, V lost 4 bases, and 3 bases had no gene match. The CDR3 loop spans 14 amino acids. Here the CDR3 reads CASSHRGRDQPQHF. The CDR3 coding sequence is TGTGCCAGCTCACACAGGGGGCGAGATCAGCCCCAGCATTTT.

This clone was seen more than once but under ten times. The chain recombines TRBV21-1 with TRBJ2-4; no DNA check was done on the table's D call, TRBD1. TRBV21-1 is recorded as a pseudogene. The CDR3 contains 10 residues. The CDR3, as DNA: TGTGCCAGCAGTCGACAGGGTACGTACTTC. It encodes CASSRQGTYF.

J is TRBJ2-7 and V is TRBV4-2, with D possibly matching TRBD1 (7 bases). This CDR3 is 15 amino acids long. CDR1 is LGHNA and CDR2 is YNFKEQ in the germline V gene. V gave up 1 base and J gave up 3 bases, with 13 bases separating them. CDR3 DNA: TGTGCCAGCAGCCAAGTGCAGGGGGGACTCTACGAGCAGTACTTC. This encodes CASSQVQGGLYEQYF.

The J gene is TRBJ2-2, the V gene TRBV11-3; 8 positions match TRBD1. Germline V gives CDR1 SGHNT, CDR2 YENEEA. The CDR3 is made up of 16 amino acids. Trimming removed 5 bases from V and 1 base from J; junction bases left unmatched: 6. CDR3 loop: CASSPRTGMNTGELFF. CDR3 in DNA: TGTGCCAGCAGCCCACGGACAGGGATGAACACCGGGGAGCTGTTTTTT.

V gene TRBV28 combines with J gene TRBJ2-7; D call uncertain. The CDR3 has 13 amino acids. Deletions cut 10 bases from V and 3 bases from J, with 16 bases between. Germline V gene sequence: CDR1 MDHEN, CDR2 SYDVKM. CDR3 region: CAIKSESIYEQYF. CDR3 nucleotides: TGTGCCATTAAATCGGAGTCCATCTACGAGCAGTACTTC.

The chain links TRBV6-5 to TRBJ2-7; D is perhaps TRBD2 (5 bases). The V gene's germline CDR1 is MNHEY and CDR2 SVGAGI. Trimming removed 6 bases from V and 6 bases from J, with 12 bases in between. This CDR3 contains 12 residues. The CDR3 loop is CASRRMGAEQYF. The DNA of the CDR3 is TGTGCCAGCAGGCGTATGGGAGCCGAGCAGTACTTC.